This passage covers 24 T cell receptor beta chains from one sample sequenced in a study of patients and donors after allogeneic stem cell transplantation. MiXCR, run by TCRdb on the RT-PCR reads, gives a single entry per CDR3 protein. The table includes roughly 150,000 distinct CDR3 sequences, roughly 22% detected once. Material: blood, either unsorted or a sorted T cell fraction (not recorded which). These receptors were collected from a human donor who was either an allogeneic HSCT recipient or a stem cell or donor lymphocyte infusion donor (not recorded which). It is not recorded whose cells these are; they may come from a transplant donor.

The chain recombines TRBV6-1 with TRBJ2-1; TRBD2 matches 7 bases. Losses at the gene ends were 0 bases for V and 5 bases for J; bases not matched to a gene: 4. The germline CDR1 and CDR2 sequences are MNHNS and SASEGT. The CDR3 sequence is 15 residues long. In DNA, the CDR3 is TGTGCCAGCAGTGAAGCGAAGGGACTAAACAATGAGCAGTTCTTC. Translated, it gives CASSEAKGLNNEQFF.

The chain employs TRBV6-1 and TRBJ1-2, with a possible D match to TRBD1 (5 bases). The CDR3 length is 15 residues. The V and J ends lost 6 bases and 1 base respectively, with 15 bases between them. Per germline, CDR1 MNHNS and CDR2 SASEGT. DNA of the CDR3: TGTGCCAGCAGAGGCGACAGACCTATTAACTATGGCTACACCTTC. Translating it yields CASRGDRPINYGYTF.

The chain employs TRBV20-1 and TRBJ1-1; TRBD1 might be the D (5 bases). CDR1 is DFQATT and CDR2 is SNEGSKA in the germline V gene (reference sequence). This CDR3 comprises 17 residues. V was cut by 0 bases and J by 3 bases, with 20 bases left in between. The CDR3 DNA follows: TGCAGTGCTAGAGATCCGAGTCCGCAGGGTTTTCACACTGAAGCTTTCTTT. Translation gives CSARDPSPQGFHTEAFF.

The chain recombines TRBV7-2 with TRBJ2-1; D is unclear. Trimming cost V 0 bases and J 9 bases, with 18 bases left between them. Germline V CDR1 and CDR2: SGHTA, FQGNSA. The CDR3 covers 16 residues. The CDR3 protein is CASSLASKEKGSEQFF. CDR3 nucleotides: TGTGCCAGCAGCTTAGCGAGCAAGGAAAAAGGTAGTGAGCAGTTCTTC.

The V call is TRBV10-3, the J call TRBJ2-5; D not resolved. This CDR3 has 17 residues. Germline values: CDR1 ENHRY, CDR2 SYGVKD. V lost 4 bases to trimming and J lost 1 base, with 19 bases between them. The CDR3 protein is CAISVRPSANFQETQYF. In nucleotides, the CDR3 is TGTGCCATCAGTGTAAGACCCTCGGCAAACTTCCAAGAGACCCAGTACTTC.

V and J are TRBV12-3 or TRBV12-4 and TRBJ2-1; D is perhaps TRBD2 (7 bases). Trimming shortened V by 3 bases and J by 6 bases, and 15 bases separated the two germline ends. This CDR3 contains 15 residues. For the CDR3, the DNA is TGTGCCAGCAGTTTGTATGGGGGGGCCCCCAATGAGCAGTTCTTC. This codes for CASSLYGGAPNEQFF.

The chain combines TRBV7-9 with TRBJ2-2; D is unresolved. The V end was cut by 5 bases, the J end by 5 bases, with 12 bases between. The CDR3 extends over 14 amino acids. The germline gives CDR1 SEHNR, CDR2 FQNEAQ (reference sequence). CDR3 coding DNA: TGTGCCAGCAGCCTCGGAAGCGTTACCGGGGAGCTGTTTTTT. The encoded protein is CASSLGSVTGELFF.

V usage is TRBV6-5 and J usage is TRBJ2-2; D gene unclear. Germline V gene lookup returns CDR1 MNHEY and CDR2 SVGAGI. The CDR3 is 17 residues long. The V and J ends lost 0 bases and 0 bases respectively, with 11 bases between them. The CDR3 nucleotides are TGTGCCAGCAGTTACTCGTTGCAGCTCGCGAACACCGGGGAGCTGTTTTTT. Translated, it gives CASSYSLQLANTGELFF.

Here the CDR3 reads CASSPRSGLWAGPGDTQYF. CDR3 nucleotide sequence: TGCGCCAGCAGCCCAAGATCGGGTTTGTGGGCAGGCCCTGGAGATACGCAGTATTTT. This chain connects TRBV4-1 to TRBJ2-3; D not resolved. CDR1 is MGHRA and CDR2 is YSYEKL in the germline V gene. V lost 4 bases, J lost 5 bases, and 28 bases lay in between. This CDR3 region has 19 residues.

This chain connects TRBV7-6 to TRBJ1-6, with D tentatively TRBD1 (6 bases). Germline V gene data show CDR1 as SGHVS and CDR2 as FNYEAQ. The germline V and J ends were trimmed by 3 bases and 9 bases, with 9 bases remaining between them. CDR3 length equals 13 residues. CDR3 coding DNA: TGTGCCAGCAGCTTGGGGACAAGTTCACCCCTCCACTTT. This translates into CASSLGTSSPLHF.

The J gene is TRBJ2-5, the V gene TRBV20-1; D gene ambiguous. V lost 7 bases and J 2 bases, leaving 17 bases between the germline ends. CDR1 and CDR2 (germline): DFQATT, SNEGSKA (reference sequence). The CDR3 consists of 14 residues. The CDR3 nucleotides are TGCAGTGTCCCTCGTACGTACGAACAAGAGACCCAGTACTTC. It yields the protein CSVPRTYEQETQYF.

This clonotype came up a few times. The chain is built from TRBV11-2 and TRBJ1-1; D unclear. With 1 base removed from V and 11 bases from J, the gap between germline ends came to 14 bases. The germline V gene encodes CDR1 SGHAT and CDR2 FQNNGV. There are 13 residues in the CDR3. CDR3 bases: TGTGCCAGCAGCTTAGTTAAAATAGGTAGGGCTTTCTTT. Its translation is CASSLVKIGRAFF.

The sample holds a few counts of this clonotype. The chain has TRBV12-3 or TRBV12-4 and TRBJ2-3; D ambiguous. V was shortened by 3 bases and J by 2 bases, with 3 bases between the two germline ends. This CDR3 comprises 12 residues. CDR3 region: CASSFVTDTQYF. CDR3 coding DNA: TGTGCCAGCAGTTTTGTCACAGATACGCAGTATTTT.

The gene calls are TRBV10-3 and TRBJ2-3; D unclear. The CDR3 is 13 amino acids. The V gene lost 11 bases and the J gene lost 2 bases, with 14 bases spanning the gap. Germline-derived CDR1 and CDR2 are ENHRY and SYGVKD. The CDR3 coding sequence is TGTGCCGTCCGAAACCAGGCCACAGATACGCAGTATTTT. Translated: CAVRNQATDTQYF.

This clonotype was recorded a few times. For the CDR3, the DNA is TGTGCCAGCAGCCAGGGACCGAGCTCTGGAAACACCATATATTTT. Translating gives CASSQGPSSGNTIYF. The chain has TRBV7-2 and TRBJ1-3, with a weak D call TRBD1 (5 bases). Germline values: CDR1 SGHTA, CDR2 FQGNSA. V lost 5 bases and J 0 bases, leaving 11 bases between the germline ends. CDR3 length: 15 residues.

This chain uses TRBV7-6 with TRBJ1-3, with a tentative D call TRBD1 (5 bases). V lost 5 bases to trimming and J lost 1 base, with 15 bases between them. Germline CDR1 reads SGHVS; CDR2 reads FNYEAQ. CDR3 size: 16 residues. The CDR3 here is CASSPAGVKSGNTIYF. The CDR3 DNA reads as TGTGCCAGCAGCCCTGCGGGGGTTAAGTCTGGAAACACCATATATTTT. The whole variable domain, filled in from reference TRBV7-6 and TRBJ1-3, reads GAGVSQSPRYKVTKRGQDVALRCDPISGHVSLYWYRQALGQGPEFLTYFNYEAQQDKSGLPNDRFSAERPEGSISTLTIQRTEQRDSAMYRCASSPAGVKSGNTIYFGEGSWLTVV.

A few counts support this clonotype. The CDR3 protein is CASSLEWLGLQETQYF. In DNA, the CDR3 is TGTGCCAGCAGCTTAGAGTGGCTAGGACTACAAGAGACCCAGTACTTC. V gene TRBV7-2 combines with J gene TRBJ2-5; perhaps TRBD2 as D (6 bases). This CDR3 region has 16 residues. Germline lookup yields CDR1 SGHTA and CDR2 FQGNSA. V gave up 1 base and J gave up 2 bases, with 14 bases separating them.

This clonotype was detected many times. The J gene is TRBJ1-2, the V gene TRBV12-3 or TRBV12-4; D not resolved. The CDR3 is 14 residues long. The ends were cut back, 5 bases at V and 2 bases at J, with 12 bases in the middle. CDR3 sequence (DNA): TGTGCCAGCAGTCAAAGGGTGGAGAACTATGGCTACACCTTC. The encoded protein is CASSQRVENYGYTF.

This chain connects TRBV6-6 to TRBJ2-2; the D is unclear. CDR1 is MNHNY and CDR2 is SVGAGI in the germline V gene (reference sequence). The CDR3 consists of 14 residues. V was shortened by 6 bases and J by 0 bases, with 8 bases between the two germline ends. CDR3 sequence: CASSPLPNTGELFF. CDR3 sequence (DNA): TGTGCCAGCAGCCCACTCCCGAACACCGGGGAGCTGTTTTTT.

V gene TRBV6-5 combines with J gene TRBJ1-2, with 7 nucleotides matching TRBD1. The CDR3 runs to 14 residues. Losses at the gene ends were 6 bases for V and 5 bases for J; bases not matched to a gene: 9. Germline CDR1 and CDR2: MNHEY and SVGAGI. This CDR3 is CASRTGFAFYGYTF. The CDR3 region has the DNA TGTGCCAGCAGGACAGGGTTCGCTTTTTATGGCTACACCTTC.

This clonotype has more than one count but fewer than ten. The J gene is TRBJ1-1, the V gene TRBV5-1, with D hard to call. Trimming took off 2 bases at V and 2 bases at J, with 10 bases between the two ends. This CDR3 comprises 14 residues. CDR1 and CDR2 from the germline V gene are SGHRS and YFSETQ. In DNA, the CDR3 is TGCGCCAGCAGCTTTTACAGCGGAAACACTGAAGCTTTCTTT. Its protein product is CASSFYSGNTEAFF. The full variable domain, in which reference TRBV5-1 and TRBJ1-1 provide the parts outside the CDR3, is KAGVTQTPRYLIKTRGQQVTLSCSPISGHRSVSWYQQTPGQGLQFLFEYFSETQRNKGNFPGRFSGRQFSNSRSEMNVSTLELGDSALYLCASSFYSGNTEAFFGQGTRLTVV.

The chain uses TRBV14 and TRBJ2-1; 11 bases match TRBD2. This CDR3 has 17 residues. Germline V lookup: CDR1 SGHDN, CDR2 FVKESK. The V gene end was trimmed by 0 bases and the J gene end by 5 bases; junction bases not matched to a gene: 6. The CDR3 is CASSQEYELAGDNEQFF. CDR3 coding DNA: TGTGCCAGCAGCCAAGAATACGAACTAGCGGGGGACAATGAGCAGTTCTTC. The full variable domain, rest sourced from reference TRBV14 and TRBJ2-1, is EAGVTQFPSHSVIEKGQTVTLRCDPISGHDNLYWYRRVMGKEIKFLLHFVKESKQDESGMPNNRFLAERTGGTYSTLKVQPAELEDSGVYFCASSQEYELAGDNEQFFGPGTRLTVL.

The CDR3 region has the DNA TGTGCCAGCAGTTACAGGGCAACTAGCACAGATACGCAGTATTTT. Translating it yields CASSYRATSTDTQYF. The chain combines TRBV6-6 with TRBJ2-3; D remains ambiguous. Germline V lookup: CDR1 MNHNY, CDR2 SVGAGI (reference sequence). With 2 bases removed from V and 0 bases from J, the gap between germline ends came to 9 bases. The CDR3 runs to 15 residues.

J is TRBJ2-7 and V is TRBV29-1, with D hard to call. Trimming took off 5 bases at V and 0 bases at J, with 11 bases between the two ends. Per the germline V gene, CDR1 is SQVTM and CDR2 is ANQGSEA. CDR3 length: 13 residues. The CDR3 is CSVYTALSYEQYF. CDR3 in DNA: TGCAGCGTTTACACAGCCCTCTCCTACGAGCAGTACTTC.